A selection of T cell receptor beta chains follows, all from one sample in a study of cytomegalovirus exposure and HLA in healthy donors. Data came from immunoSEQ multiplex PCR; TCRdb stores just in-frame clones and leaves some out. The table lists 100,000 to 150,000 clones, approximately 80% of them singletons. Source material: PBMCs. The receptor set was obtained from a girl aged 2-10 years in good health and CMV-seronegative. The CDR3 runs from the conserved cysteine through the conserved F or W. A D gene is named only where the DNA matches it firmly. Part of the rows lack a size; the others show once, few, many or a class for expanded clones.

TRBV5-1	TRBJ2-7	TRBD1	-	CASSWGQGSYEQYF	TGCGCCAGCAGCTGGGGACAGGGGTCCTACGAGCAGTACTTC
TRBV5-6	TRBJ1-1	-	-	CASSFFGGNTEAFF	TGTGCCAGCAGCTTTTTCGGCGGGAACACTGAAGCTTTCTTT
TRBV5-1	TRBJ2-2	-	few	CASSPNTPGTPKNTGELFF	TGCGCCAGCAGCCCCAACACGCCTGGGACTCCCAAGAACACCGGGGAGCTGTTTTTT
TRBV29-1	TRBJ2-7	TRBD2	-	CSVEVGPSGLSSYEQYF	TGCAGCGTTGAAGTGGGGCCTAGCGGGCTTAGCTCCTACGAGCAGTACTTC
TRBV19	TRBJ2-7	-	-	CASSPQTPNSYEQYF	TGTGCCAGTAGTCCTCAGACACCCAACTCCTACGAGCAGTACTTC
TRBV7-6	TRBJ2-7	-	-	CASSPDRTLEQYF	TGTGCCAGCAGCCCCGACAGAACGCTCGAGCAGTACTTC
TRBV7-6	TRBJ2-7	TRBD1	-	CASSLAHGGQEISHEQYF	TGTGCCAGCAGCTTAGCCCATGGGGGACAGGAGATCTCCCACGAGCAGTACTTC
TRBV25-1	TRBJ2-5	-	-	CASSDPMGTQETQYF	TGTGCCAGCAGTGACCCGATGGGCACCCAAGAGACCCAGTACTTC
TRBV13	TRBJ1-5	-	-	CASSLRDTGNQPQHF	TGTGCCAGCAGCCTCCGGGACACCGGCAATCAGCCCCAGCATTTT
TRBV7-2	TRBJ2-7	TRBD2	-	CASSLILASGSYEQYF	TGTGCCAGCAGCTTAATTTTGGCTAGCGGGAGTTACGAGCAGTACTTC
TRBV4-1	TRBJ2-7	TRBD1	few	CASSRSRGLSSYEQYF	TGCGCCAGCAGCCGATCGAGGGGGCTAAGCTCCTACGAGCAGTACTTC
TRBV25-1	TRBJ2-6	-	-	CASTEGSSGANVLTF	TGTGCCAGCACCGAGGGCAGCTCTGGGGCCAACGTCCTGACTTTC
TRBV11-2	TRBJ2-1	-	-	CASSLVGRTTSEQFF	TGTGCCAGCAGCTTAGTAGGTCGGACTACGAGTGAGCAGTTCTTC
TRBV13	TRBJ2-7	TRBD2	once	CASSSTSGATYEQYF	TGTGCCAGCAGCTCCACTAGCGGGGCAACCTACGAGCAGTACTTC
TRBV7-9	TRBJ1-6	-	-	CASSLEPYNSPLHF	TGTGCCAGCAGCTTAGAGCCCTATAATTCACCCCTCCACTTT
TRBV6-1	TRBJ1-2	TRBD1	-	CASSEETGGAGRYGYTF	TGTGCCAGCAGTGAAGAGACAGGGGGCGCGGGACGTTATGGCTACACCTTC
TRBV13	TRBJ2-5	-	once	CASSLVGNSDSRTVEQYF	TGTGCCAGCAGCTTAGTAGGGAATTCGGACAGTAGGACCGTAGAGCAGTACTTC
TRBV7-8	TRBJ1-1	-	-	CASSLGQMNTEAFF	TGTGCCAGCAGCCTAGGACAGATGAACACTGAAGCTTTCTTT
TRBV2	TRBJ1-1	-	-	CASSLLNTEAFF	TGTGCCAGCAGTCTATTGAACACTGAAGCTTTCTTT
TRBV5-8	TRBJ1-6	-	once	CASSLTGFYSPLHF	TGTGCCAGCAGCTTGACAGGTTTTTATTCACCCCTCCACTTT
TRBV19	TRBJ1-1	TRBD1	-	CASSPDGTVATYPNTEAFF	TGTGCCAGTAGTCCCGACGGGACAGTCGCAACTTACCCGAACACTGAAGCTTTCTTT
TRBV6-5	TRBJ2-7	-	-	CASSYSPEFYEQYF	TGTGCCAGCAGTTACTCTCCGGAGTTCTACGAGCAGTACTTC
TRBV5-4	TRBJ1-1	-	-	CASSLAGGNTEAFF	TGTGCCAGCAGCTTGGCGGGGGGAAACACTGAAGCTTTCTTT
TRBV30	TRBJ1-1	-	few	CAWKRPVTEAFF	TGTGCCTGGAAGAGGCCAGTCACTGAAGCTTTCTTT
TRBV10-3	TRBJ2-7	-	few	CAISESATYEQYF	TGTGCCATCAGTGAGTCGGCCACCTACGAGCAGTACTTC
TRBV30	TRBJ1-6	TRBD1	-	CAWGTGVSGSPLHF	TGTGCCTGGGGAACAGGGGTGAGCGGGTCACCCCTCCACTTT
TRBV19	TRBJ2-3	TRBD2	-	CASSLTSGVSTDTQYF	TGTGCCAGTAGTCTGACTAGCGGGGTCAGCACAGATACGCAGTATTTT
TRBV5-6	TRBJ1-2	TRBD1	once	CASSMGDRGGYTF	TGTGCCAGCAGCATGGGGGACAGGGGTGGCTACACCTTC
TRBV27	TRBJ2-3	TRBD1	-	CASSLSGTGGPDTQYF	TGTGCCAGCAGTTTATCGGGGACAGGGGGCCCAGATACGCAGTATTTT
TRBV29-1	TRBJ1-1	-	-	CSVEGRLHGEAFF	TGCAGCGTTGAAGGCAGGCTCCATGGTGAAGCTTTCTTT
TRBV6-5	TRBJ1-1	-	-	CASSYDNFAEAFF	TGTGCCAGCAGTTACGATAACTTCGCTGAAGCTTTCTTT
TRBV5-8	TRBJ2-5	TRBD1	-	CASSDRVRGTQYF	TGTGCCAGCAGTGACAGGGTCCGAGGGACCCAGTACTTC
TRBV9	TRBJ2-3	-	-	CASSEDIWVGSGDTQYF	TGTGCCAGCAGCGAGGACATCTGGGTTGGTAGTGGGGATACGCAGTATTTT
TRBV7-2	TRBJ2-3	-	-	CASSLAGVTDTQYF	TGTGCCAGCAGCTTAGCAGGGGTTACAGATACGCAGTATTTT
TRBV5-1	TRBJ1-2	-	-	CASSFLPPTGRTYGYTF	TGCGCCAGCAGCTTTCTTCCACCTACAGGGCGGACCTATGGCTACACCTTC
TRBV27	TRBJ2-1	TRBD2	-	CASSLFAGVTNEQFF	TGTGCCAGCAGTTTATTTGCGGGAGTTACGAATGAGCAGTTCTTC
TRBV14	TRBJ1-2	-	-	CASSQTTGSRSSRGYTF	TGTGCCAGCAGCCAGACAACAGGGAGCAGGAGCTCTCGTGGCTACACCTTC
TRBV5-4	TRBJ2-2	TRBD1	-	CASSLSGTGIGELFF	TGTGCCAGCAGCTTATCCGGGACAGGGATCGGGGAGCTGTTTTTT
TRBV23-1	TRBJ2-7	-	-	CASSQSRTLHSSYEQYF	TGCGCCAGCAGTCAATCCCGGACTCTACACAGCTCCTACGAGCAGTACTTC
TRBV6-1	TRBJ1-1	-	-	CASSPQGNTEAFF	TGTGCCAGCAGTCCTCAGGGAAACACTGAAGCTTTCTTT
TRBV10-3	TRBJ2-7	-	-	CAITGTPKSEQYF	TGTGCCATCACGGGTACTCCAAAAAGCGAGCAGTACTTC
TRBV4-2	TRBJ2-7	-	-	CASSPYPGGIYEQYF	TGTGCCAGCAGCCCCTATCCGGGGGGCATATACGAGCAGTACTTC
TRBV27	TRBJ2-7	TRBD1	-	CASSTQDRDEQYF	TGTGCCAGCAGTACTCAAGACAGGGATGAGCAGTACTTC
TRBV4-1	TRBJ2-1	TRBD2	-	CASSQGTSGYNEQFF	TGCGCCAGCAGCCAGGGGACTAGCGGCTACAATGAGCAGTTCTTC